This T cell receptor beta chain was profiled in a study of cytomegalovirus exposure and HLA in healthy donors. Assay: immunoSEQ multiplex PCR; the TCRdb copy retains only in-frame clones and omits some. The repertoire holds about 330,000 clones, 75% to 90% seen once, with 1% to 1.5% in the top ten. The validation cohort, a group of 100 to 150 subjects, included the donors and was separate from the roughly 670-subject first cohort. This clone was seen only once. Its antigen is not identified. Germline V gene sequence: CDR1 LNHNV, CDR2 YYDKDF (reference sequence). V gave up 0 bases and J gave up 3 bases, with 11 bases separating them. The CDR3 runs 15 residues. Study findings and constraints: It was found in a later analysis that first-cohort TCR clusters tended to co-occur in the 100 to 150 validation repertoires. Many donors carried some public TCRs, although rarity characterized most TCR sequences. The study put under 200 TCR beta chains on its list as cytomegalovirus-associated.

Sequenced material: PBMCs. The TCR originated in a woman in her twenties or thirties in good health and CMV-seropositive. V and J are TRBV15 and TRBJ1-1; D gene ambiguous. Written as DNA, the CDR3 is TGTGCCACCAGCAGAGAAACAATTGGGGACACTGAAGCTTTCTTT. Amino acids: CATSRETIGDTEAFF.